Below are 23 T cell receptor beta chains sequenced from a single sample in a study of blood T cell repertoires in COVID-19. Data came from immunoSEQ multiplex PCR; TCRdb stores just in-frame clones and leaves some out. The table lists approximately 160,000 clones, about 86% of them singletons. Sequencing used PBMCs or T cells enriched from blood (not recorded which). The origin of the receptors is a woman between 45 and 65 years old in a cohort exposed to, infected with or recovered from COVID-19 (not recorded which).

The rearrangement links TRBV11-2 to TRBJ2-2; 12 nucleotides line up with TRBD2. V shed 11 bases, J shed 6 bases, and the junction held 7 bases outside the gene matches. The germline V gene encodes CDR1 SGHAT and CDR2 FQNNGV. CDR3 length equals 14 residues. Written as DNA, the CDR3 is TGTGCCGGGTCGACTAGCGGGAGCGCCGGGGAGCTGTTTTTT. Translated: CAGSTSGSAGELFF.

The chain is built from TRBV10-3 and TRBJ1-5, with 8 bases that match TRBD1. CDR1 is ENHRY, CDR2 SYGVKD, per germline. The V gene end was trimmed by 2 bases and the J gene end by 7 bases; junction bases not matched to a gene: 7. This CDR3 comprises 15 residues. The CDR3 sequence is CAISEEAGGAQPQHF. CDR3 nucleotide sequence: TGTGCCATCAGTGAGGAGGCAGGGGGCGCCCAGCCCCAGCATTTT.

This chain links TRBV28 with TRBJ1-1, with TRBD1 identical over 8 bases. Germline loops: CDR1 MDHEN, CDR2 SYDVKM. The CDR3 is 13 amino acids. The V segment lost 6 bases and the J segment 6 bases; nucleotides outside the gene matches: 6. The CDR3 here is CASSLGTGAEAFF. For the CDR3, the DNA is TGTGCCAGCAGCCTTGGGACAGGCGCTGAAGCTTTCTTT.

The chain links TRBV28 to TRBJ1-4; D gene unclear. Germline CDR1 reads MDHEN; CDR2 reads SYDVKM. V shed 6 bases and J shed 0 bases, with 14 bases lying between them. This CDR3 comprises 16 residues. CDR3 nucleotide sequence: TGTGCCAGCAGGCGAGAGAGGTACACAACTAATGAAAAACTGTTTTTT. Protein product: CASRRERYTTNEKLFF.

The V call is TRBV5-1, the J call TRBJ2-7; 7 bases align to TRBD1. V was pared by 0 bases and J by 2 bases, with 2 bases of the junction left unmatched. The CDR3 has 14 residues. Germline CDR1 is SGHRS and CDR2 is YFSETQ. The CDR3 DNA follows: TGCGCCAGCAGCTTGGAGGGGGCAGCCTACGAGCAGTACTTC. It codes for CASSLEGAAYEQYF.

V and J are TRBV9 and TRBJ1-1; maybe TRBD1 (5 bases). Trimming left V 4 bases short and J 4 bases short, with 14 bases between. The CDR3 has 14 amino acids. The germline gives CDR1 SGDLS, CDR2 YYNGEE. Here the CDR3 DNA reads TGTGCCAGCAGCTCAAGGGGTCTTGGCACTGAAGCTTTCTTT. Protein: CASSSRGLGTEAFF. Based on the CDR3 plus reference TRBV9 and TRBJ1-1, the full variable domain is DSGVTQTPKHLITATGQRVTLRCSPRSGDLSVYWYQQSLDQGLQFLIQYYNGEERAKGNILERFSAQQFPDLHSELNLSSLELGDSALYFCASSSRGLGTEAFFGQGTRLTVV.

The V call is TRBV9, the J call TRBJ2-3, with 9 bases identical to TRBD2. Germline CDR1 is SGDLS and CDR2 is YYNGEE. V lost 3 bases, J lost 4 bases, and 9 bases stayed unmatched. CDR3 length: 16 residues. The CDR3 region is CASSANGASGADTQYF. For the CDR3, the DNA is TGTGCCAGCAGCGCTAATGGGGCTAGCGGGGCAGATACGCAGTATTTT.

This sequence joins TRBV2 and TRBJ2-5, with a possible D match to TRBD1 (6 bases). Trimming left V 9 bases short and J 0 bases short, with 29 bases between. The CDR3 contains 19 residues. Looked up from germline, CDR1 is SNHLY and CDR2 is FYNNEI. Here the CDR3 DNA reads TGTGCCAGAACTACCCCGGGGAACAGGGACCGTTGTTACCAAGAGACCCAGTACTTC. This encodes CARTTPGNRDRCYQETQYF.

The chain links TRBV11-2 to TRBJ2-3; 7 nucleotides line up with TRBD1. The CDR3 loop spans 15 amino acids. Germline CDR1 reads SGHAT; CDR2 reads FQNNGV. Germline trimming cut 6 bases from V and 2 bases from J; bases unmatched to any gene: 8. The CDR3 protein is CASSPTGALTDTQYF. For the CDR3, the DNA is TGTGCCAGCAGTCCCACAGGGGCCCTCACAGATACGCAGTATTTT.

This sequence joins TRBV27 and TRBJ1-5; weak D call: TRBD1 (6 bases). This CDR3 is 14 amino acids long. Germline assignment: CDR1 MNHEY and CDR2 SMNVEV (reference sequence). V was clipped by 6 bases and J by 7 bases, with 16 bases between them. The CDR3 region has the DNA TGTGCCAGCAGCCCTAGACAGGTCCCCCAGCCCCAGCATTTT. It specifies CASSPRQVPQPQHF.

The chain links TRBV5-6 to TRBJ1-3; D is undetermined. The V and J ends lost 6 bases and 0 bases respectively, with 10 bases between them. CDR1 and CDR2 from the germline V gene are SGHDT and YYEEEE. CDR3 length: 14 amino acids. CDR3 sequence (DNA): TGTGCCAGCACCCACCAGATCTCTGGAAACACCATATATTTT. Translated, it gives CASTHQISGNTIYF.

The rearrangement uses TRBV24-1 and TRBJ2-1; perhaps TRBD1 as D (6 bases). V was clipped by 4 bases and J by 4 bases, with 10 bases between them. CDR1 and CDR2 from the germline V gene are KGHDR and SFDVKD. The CDR3 extends over 14 amino acids. The CDR3: CATSDNGQYNEQFF. The CDR3 DNA follows: TGTGCCACCAGTGACAATGGACAGTACAATGAGCAGTTCTTC.

The table lists this clone with a count of one. V gene TRBV28 combines with J gene TRBJ2-7; 7 bases match TRBD2. The ends lost 2 bases at V and 1 base at J; junction bases unmatched: 5. The germline gives CDR1 MDHEN, CDR2 SYDVKM. This CDR3 has 15 amino acids. CDR3 DNA sequence: TGTGCCAGCAGTTTAGGGCGGGAGCGATCCTACGAGCAGTACTTC. Amino acids: CASSLGRERSYEQYF.

The CDR3 DNA reads as TGTGCCATCAGTGAGTCGTATGACAGCTATGGCTACACCTTC. Translated: CAISESYDSYGYTF. The gene calls are TRBV10-3 and TRBJ1-2; tentative D call: TRBD1 (5 bases). This CDR3 has 14 amino acids. Trimming stripped 0 bases from V and 4 bases from J, with 9 bases between. The germline V gene encodes CDR1 ENHRY and CDR2 SYGVKD.

This clone has just one count. This chain uses TRBV19 with TRBJ2-3; 8 nucleotides match TRBD2. V lost 6 bases and J lost 6; bases outside the gene matches: 5. CDR1 is LNHDA, CDR2 SQIVND, per germline (reference sequence). CDR3 length: 13 amino acids. Here the CDR3 DNA reads TGTGCCAGTAGCGTAGCGGGAACGGATACGCAGTATTTT. Translating gives CASSVAGTDTQYF.

The rearrangement joins TRBV7-9 to TRBJ1-4, with 9 positions matching TRBD1. In germline, CDR1 is SEHNR, CDR2 FQNEAQ (reference sequence). Trimming at V came to 5 bases and at J to 4 bases, leaving 11 bases not matched to a gene. The CDR3 is 17 residues long. CDR3 nucleotide sequence: TGTGCCAGCAGCGTCCCCGGGACAGGGTCTTATAATGAAAAACTGTTTTTT. Translated: CASSVPGTGSYNEKLFF.

The chain has TRBV15 and TRBJ1-5, with D maybe TRBD1 (6 bases). Trimming shortened V by 5 bases and J by 5 bases, and 22 bases separated the two germline ends. Germline V gives CDR1 LNHNV, CDR2 YYDKDF (reference sequence). This CDR3 has 17 residues. CDR3: CATSGEHKDRTDQPQHF. In DNA form, the CDR3 reads TGTGCCACCAGCGGGGAGCATAAGGACAGAACCGATCAGCCCCAGCATTTT.

This chain uses TRBV19 with TRBJ2-2; D remains unclear. The V and J ends lost 8 bases and 0 bases respectively, with 19 bases between them. CDR1 and CDR2 (germline): LNHDA, SQIVND (reference sequence). This CDR3 is 17 amino acids long. The CDR3 DNA sequence: TGTGCCAGTGGTCGGTTTATTATTGGTACGAACACCGGGGAGCTGTTTTTT. It encodes CASGRFIIGTNTGELFF.

The rearrangement uses TRBV7-9 and TRBJ2-7, with D possibly matching TRBD1 (6 bases). V was cut by 5 bases and J by 7 bases, with 24 bases left in between. Germline V lookup: CDR1 SEHNR, CDR2 FQNEAQ (reference sequence). This CDR3 is 16 amino acids long. Written as DNA, the CDR3 is TGTGCCAGCAGCCATAAATCAGGGGTAGGGCTGGAAGAGCAGTACTTC. Translating gives CASSHKSGVGLEEQYF.

The chain couples TRBV5-1 to TRBJ2-1; 9 positions match TRBD1. This CDR3 has 17 amino acids. The J segment lost 7 bases and the V segment lost 5 bases, leaving 16 bases of the junction unmatched. Germline V gene sequence: CDR1 SGHRS, CDR2 YFSETQ. The CDR3 sequence is CASSLGATGGLGNEQFF. CDR3 bases: TGCGCCAGCAGTCTGGGGGCGACAGGGGGGCTTGGGAATGAGCAGTTCTTC.

The V gene is TRBV21-1, the J gene TRBJ1-2; TRBD1, the D gene given by the table, was not confirmed from the DNA. TRBV21-1 is recorded as a pseudogene. This CDR3 has 14 amino acids. The CDR3 coding sequence is TGTGCCAGCACCGGGACAGATAATAACTATGGCTACACCTTC. Its protein is CASTGTDNNYGYTF.

V usage is TRBV9 and J usage is TRBJ2-5, with 8 bases matching TRBD1. V shed 0 bases and J 5 bases; nucleotides not matched to a gene: 9. Germline V lookup: CDR1 SGDLS, CDR2 YYNGEE. The CDR3 runs 16 residues. CDR3 DNA: TGTGCCAGCAGCGTAGCTACAGGGGGAGGCGGGGAGACCCAGTACTTC. Encoded protein: CASSVATGGGGETQYF.

Concerning this clone itself: The junction departs from germline at one end; a sequencing error may be responsible. The chain recombines TRBV2 with TRBJ1-6; D possibly corresponds to TRBD1 (5 bases). Germline V gives CDR1 SNHLY, CDR2 FYNNEI. The CDR3 has 15 residues. This CDR3 is CASREEGYQGSPLHF. In nucleotides, the CDR3 is TGTGCCAGCAGGGAAGAGGGGTATCAGGGTTCACCCCTCCACTTT.